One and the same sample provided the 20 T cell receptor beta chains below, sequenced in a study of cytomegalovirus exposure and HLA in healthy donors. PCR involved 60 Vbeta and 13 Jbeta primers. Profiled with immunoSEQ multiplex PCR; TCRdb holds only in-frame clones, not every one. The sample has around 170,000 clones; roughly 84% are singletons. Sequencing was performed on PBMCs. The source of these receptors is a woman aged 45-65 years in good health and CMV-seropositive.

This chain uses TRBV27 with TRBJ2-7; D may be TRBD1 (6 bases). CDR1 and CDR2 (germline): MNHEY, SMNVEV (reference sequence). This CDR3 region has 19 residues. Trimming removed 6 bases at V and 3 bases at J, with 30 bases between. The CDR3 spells CASRPTTATDRPLSYEQYF. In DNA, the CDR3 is TGTGCCAGCAGACCTACCACGGCGACTGACAGGCCACTCAGCTACGAGCAGTACTTC.

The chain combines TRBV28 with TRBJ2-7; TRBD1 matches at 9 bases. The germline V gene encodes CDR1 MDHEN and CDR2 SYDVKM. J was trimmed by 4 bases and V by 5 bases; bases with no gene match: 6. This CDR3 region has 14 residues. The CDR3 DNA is TGTGCCAGCAGTAAATCGGACAGGGGTTACGAGCAGTACTTC. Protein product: CASSKSDRGYEQYF.

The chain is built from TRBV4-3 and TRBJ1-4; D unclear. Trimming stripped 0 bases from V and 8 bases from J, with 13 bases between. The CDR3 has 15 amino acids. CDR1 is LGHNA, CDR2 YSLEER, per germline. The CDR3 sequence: CASSQDGNGGEKLFF. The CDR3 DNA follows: TGCGCCAGCAGCCAAGATGGGAACGGAGGGGAAAAACTGTTTTTT.

CDR3 sequence: CASSSPGTHEKLFF. The DNA of the CDR3 is TGTGCCAGCAGTTCCCCCGGGACACATGAAAAACTGTTTTTT. V and J are TRBV28 and TRBJ1-4; D may be TRBD1 (6 bases). This CDR3 comprises 14 residues. Trimming removed 4 bases at V and 6 bases at J, with 12 bases between. Germline CDR1 and CDR2: MDHEN and SYDVKM.

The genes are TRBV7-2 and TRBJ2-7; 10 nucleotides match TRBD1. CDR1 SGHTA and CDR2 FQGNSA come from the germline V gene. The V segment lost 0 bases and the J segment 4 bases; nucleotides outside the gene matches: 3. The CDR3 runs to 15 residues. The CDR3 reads CASSLAPGQGYEQYF. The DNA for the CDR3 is TGTGCCAGCAGCTTAGCTCCGGGACAGGGGTACGAGCAGTACTTC.

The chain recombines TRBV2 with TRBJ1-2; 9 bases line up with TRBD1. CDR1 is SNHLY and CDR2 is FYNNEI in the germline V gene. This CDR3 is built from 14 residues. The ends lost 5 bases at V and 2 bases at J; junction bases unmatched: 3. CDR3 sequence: CASSQQGANYGYTF. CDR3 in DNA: TGTGCCAGCAGTCAACAGGGGGCGAACTATGGCTACACCTTC.

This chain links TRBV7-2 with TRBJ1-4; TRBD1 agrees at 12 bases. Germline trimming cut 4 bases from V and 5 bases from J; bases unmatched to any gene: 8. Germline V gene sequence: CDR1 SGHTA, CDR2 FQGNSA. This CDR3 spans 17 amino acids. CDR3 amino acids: CASSSVPGQGANEKLFF. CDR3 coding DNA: TGTGCCAGCAGCTCCGTCCCGGGACAGGGGGCAAATGAAAAACTGTTTTTT. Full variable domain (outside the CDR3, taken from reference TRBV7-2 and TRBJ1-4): GAGVSQSPSNKVTEKGKDVELRCDPISGHTALYWYRQSLGQGLEFLIYFQGNSAPDKSGLPSDRFSAERTGGSVSTLTIQRTQQEDSAVYLCASSSVPGQGANEKLFFGSGTQLSVL.

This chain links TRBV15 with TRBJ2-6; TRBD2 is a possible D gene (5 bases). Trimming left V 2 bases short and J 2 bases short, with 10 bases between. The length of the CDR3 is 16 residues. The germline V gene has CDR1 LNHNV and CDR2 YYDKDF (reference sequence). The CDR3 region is CATSRSLGAGANVLTF. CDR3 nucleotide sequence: TGTGCCACCAGCAGATCGCTCGGGGCTGGGGCCAACGTCCTGACTTTC. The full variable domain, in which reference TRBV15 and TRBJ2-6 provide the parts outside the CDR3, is DAMVIQNPRYQVTQFGKPVTLSCSQTLNHNVMYWYQQKSSQAPKLLFHYYDKDFNNEADTPDNFQSRRPNTSFCFLDIRSPGLGDTAMYLCATSRSLGAGANVLTFGAGSRLTVL.

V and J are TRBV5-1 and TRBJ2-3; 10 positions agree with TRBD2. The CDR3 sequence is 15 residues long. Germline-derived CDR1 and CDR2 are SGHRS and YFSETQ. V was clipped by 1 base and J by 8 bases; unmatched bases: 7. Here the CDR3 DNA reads TGCGCCAGCAGCTTGCGTCCTAGCGGGGGTACTACGCAGTATTTT. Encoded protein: CASSLRPSGGTTQYF. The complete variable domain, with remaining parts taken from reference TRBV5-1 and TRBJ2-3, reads KAGVTQTPRYLIKTRGQQVTLSCSPISGHRSVSWYQQTPGQGLQFLFEYFSETQRNKGNFPGRFSGRQFSNSRSEMNVSTLELGDSALYLCASSLRPSGGTTQYFGPGTRLTVL.

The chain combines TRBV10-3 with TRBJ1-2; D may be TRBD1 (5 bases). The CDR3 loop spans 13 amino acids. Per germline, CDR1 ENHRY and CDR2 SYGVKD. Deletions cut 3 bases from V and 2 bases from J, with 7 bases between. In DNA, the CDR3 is TGTGCCATCAGTGAACAGGACAACTATGGCTACACCTTC. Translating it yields CAISEQDNYGYTF.

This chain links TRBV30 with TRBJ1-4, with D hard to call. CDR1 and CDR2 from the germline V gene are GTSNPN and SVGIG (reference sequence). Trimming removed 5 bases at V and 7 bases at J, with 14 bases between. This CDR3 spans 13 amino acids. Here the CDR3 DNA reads TGTGCCTGGGAGGGAATTAAGGGTGAAAAACTGTTTTTT. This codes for CAWEGIKGEKLFF.

This CDR3 reads CASSGTSGGVSTDTQYF. In DNA, the CDR3 is TGCGCCAGCAGCGGGACTAGCGGGGGTGTTAGCACAGATACGCAGTATTTT. The rearrangement joins TRBV5-1 to TRBJ2-3; 14 bases are shared with TRBD2. The V gene end was trimmed by 4 bases and the J gene end by 0 bases; junction bases not matched to a gene: 4. The CDR3 length is 17 residues. Per the germline V gene, CDR1 is SGHRS and CDR2 is YFSETQ.

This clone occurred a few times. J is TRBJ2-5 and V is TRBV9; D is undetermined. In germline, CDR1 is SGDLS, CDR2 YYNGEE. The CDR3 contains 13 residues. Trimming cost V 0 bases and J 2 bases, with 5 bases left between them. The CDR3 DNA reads TGTGCCAGCAGCGTAGGCGGACAAGAGACCCAGTACTTC. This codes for CASSVGGQETQYF.

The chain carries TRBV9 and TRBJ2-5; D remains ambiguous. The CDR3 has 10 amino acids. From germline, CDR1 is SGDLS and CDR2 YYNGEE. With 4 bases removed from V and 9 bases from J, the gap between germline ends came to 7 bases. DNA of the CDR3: TGTGCCAGCAGCTCCTCGGCCCAGTACTTC. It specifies CASSSSAQYF.

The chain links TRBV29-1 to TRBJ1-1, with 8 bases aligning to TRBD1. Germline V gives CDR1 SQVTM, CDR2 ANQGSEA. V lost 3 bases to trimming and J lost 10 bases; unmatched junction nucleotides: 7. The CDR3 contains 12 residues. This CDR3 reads CSVDVRGLGAFF. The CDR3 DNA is TGCAGCGTTGACGTCAGGGGGCTTGGAGCTTTCTTT.

CDR3 nucleotides: TGTGCCAGCAGCTTAGTTTTGAACAAGGGGAATGAGCAGTTCTTC. It encodes CASSLVLNKGNEQFF. The J gene is TRBJ2-1, the V gene TRBV13; D is perhaps TRBD1 (5 bases). CDR3 size: 15 residues. Trimming took off 1 base at V and 7 bases at J, with 14 bases between the two ends. The germline CDR1 and CDR2 sequences are PRHDT and FYEKMQ (reference sequence). Combining the CDR3 with reference TRBV13 and TRBJ2-1 gives the whole variable domain AAGVIQSPRHLIKEKRETATLKCYPIPRHDTVYWYQQGPGQDPQFLISFYEKMQSDKGSIPDRFSAQQFSDYHSELNMSSLELGDSALYFCASSLVLNKGNEQFFGPGTRLTVL.

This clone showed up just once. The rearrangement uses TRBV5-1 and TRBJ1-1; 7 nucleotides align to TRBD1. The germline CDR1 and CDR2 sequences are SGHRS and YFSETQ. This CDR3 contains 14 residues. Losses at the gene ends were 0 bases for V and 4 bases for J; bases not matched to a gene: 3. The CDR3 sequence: CASSLGQGGTEAFF. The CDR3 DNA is TGCGCCAGCAGCTTGGGGCAGGGGGGCACTGAAGCTTTCTTT.

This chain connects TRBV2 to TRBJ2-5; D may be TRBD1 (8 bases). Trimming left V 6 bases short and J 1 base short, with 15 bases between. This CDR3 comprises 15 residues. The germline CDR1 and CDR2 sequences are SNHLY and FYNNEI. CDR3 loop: CASRGGTGGQETQYF. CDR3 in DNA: TGTGCCAGCAGGGGGGGGACAGGTGGCCAAGAGACCCAGTACTTC.

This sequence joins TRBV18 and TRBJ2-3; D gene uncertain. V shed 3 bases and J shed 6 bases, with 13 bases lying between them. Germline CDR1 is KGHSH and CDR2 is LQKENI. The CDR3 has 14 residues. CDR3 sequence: CASSPLDAADTQYF. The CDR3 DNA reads TGTGCCAGCTCACCTCTGGATGCGGCCGATACGCAGTATTTT.

The CDR3 reads CASSSRQGTQYF. In DNA, the CDR3 is TGTGCCAGCAGCTCCCGACAGGGGACCCAGTACTTC. The chain combines TRBV5-6 with TRBJ2-5, with 7 bases identical to TRBD1. The CDR3 sequence is 12 residues long. V gave up 3 bases and J gave up 7 bases; unmatched junction bases: 3. Germline lookup yields CDR1 SGHDT and CDR2 YYEEEE.